These 32 T cell receptor beta chains came from one sample sequenced in a study of breast tumors, draining lymph nodes, adjacent tissues. TCRdb re-analysed the multiplex PCR reads in MiXCR, keeping a single row per CDR3 protein. The data show some 130,000 distinct CDR3 sequences, 15% to 20% seen once. Samples came from axillary lymph nodes draining the breast cancer. The material sequenced was axillary lymph node tissue. The source of these receptors is a female donor with breast cancer. Some clones in this sample may be carry-over from other donors' samples.

Ten or more counts support this clonotype. V usage is TRBV11-2 and J usage is TRBJ1-2, with 7 bases identical to TRBD1. This CDR3 region has 14 residues. The trim removed 5 bases at V and 5 bases at J, leaving 8 bases unmatched. From germline, CDR1 is SGHAT and CDR2 FQNNGV. CDR3 protein: CASSAQGVGYGYTF. The CDR3 DNA is TGTGCCAGCAGCGCCCAGGGGGTGGGTTATGGCTACACCTTC.

In this sample, this clonotype turned up many times. The rearrangement joins TRBV7-9 to TRBJ2-1; D is uncertain. The V gene lost 4 bases and the J gene lost 8 bases, with 15 bases spanning the gap. The CDR3 is 14 amino acids. Germline CDR1 is SEHNR and CDR2 is FQNEAQ (reference sequence). For the CDR3, the DNA is TGTGCCAGCAGCTCTGTGGGTGATTGGTATGAGCAGTTCTTC. Its protein is CASSSVGDWYEQFF.

In this sample, this clonotype turned up many times. The chain uses TRBV7-9 and TRBJ1-5; D not certain. The CDR3 is 14 amino acids. Germline V gene sequence: CDR1 SEHNR, CDR2 FQNEAQ (reference sequence). Between the trimmed V and J ends, which lost 5 bases and 0 bases, there was a span of 8 bases. DNA of the CDR3: TGTGCCAGCAGCCCGACAAATAGCAATCAGCCCCAGCATTTT. This sequence encodes CASSPTNSNQPQHF.

With regard to this clonotype: A junction boundary mismatches the germline segment, possibly from a read error. J is TRBJ2-1 and V is TRBV5-1, with 11 bases matching TRBD2. Germline-derived CDR1 and CDR2 are SGHRS and YFSETQ. The CDR3 is made up of 16 amino acids. CDR3 sequence: CASSLGSGRAYSEQFF. The CDR3 DNA follows: TGCGCCAGCAGCTTGGGTAGCGGGAGGGCCTACAGTGAGCAGTTCTTC.

The V call is TRBV10-1, the J call TRBJ1-1; weak D call: TRBD1 (5 bases). This CDR3 comprises 14 residues. Germline V gene lookup returns CDR1 WNHNN and CDR2 SYGVQD (reference sequence). The V end lost 5 bases, the J end lost 0 bases, and 10 bases lay between the germline ends. For the CDR3, the DNA is TGCGCCAGCAGTCGGGGCTCCATGAACACTGAAGCTTTCTTT. Its protein is CASSRGSMNTEAFF.

As regards this clonotype: This clone may be a read error of a much larger clone one base away. The genes are TRBV30 and TRBJ1-4; 8 positions match TRBD1. Trimming cost V 8 bases and J 3 bases; bases outside gene matches: 2. This CDR3 comprises 12 residues. The germline V gene encodes CDR1 GTSNPN and CDR2 SVGIG (reference sequence). This CDR3 reads CAQTGANEKLFF. The DNA for the CDR3 is TGTGCCCAGACAGGGGCTAATGAAAAACTGTTTTTT.

This clonotype was picked up a small number of times. CDR3 sequence reads: CASSPAGETYSGNTIYF. The CDR3 DNA is TGTGCCAGCTCACCGGCTGGGGAAACCTACTCTGGAAACACCATATATTTT. The gene calls are TRBV18 and TRBJ1-3; no definite D call. The germline CDR1 and CDR2 sequences are KGHSH and LQKENI. CDR3 length: 17 residues. V shed 3 bases and J shed 0 bases, with 15 bases lying between them.

This clonotype was counted many times. The chain employs TRBV20-1 and TRBJ2-5; 10 nucleotides match TRBD2. The CDR3 length is 14 residues. V lost 3 bases to trimming and J lost 4 bases; unmatched junction nucleotides: 5. Germline CDR1 reads DFQATT; CDR2 reads SNEGSKA (reference sequence). The CDR3 region has the DNA TGCAGTGCTAGTCCAGCGGGGGGGCGAGAGACCCAGTACTTC. Amino acids: CSASPAGGRETQYF.

This clonotype has a count of ten or more. The V gene is TRBV13, the J gene TRBJ1-6; 7 nucleotides match TRBD1. Per the germline V gene, CDR1 is PRHDT and CDR2 is FYEKMQ (reference sequence). This CDR3 region has 15 residues. J gave up 7 bases and V 0 bases, and 3 bases lay outside the gene matches. CDR3 in amino acids: CASSLGAGGNSPLHF. CDR3 DNA: TGTGCCAGCAGCTTAGGGGCAGGGGGGAATTCACCCCTCCACTTT.

This clonotype was found many times. The chain combines TRBV5-4 with TRBJ2-1, with 13 nucleotides matching TRBD2. Germline CDR1 SGHNT, CDR2 YYREEE (reference sequence). The CDR3 length is 15 residues. After removal of 4 bases from V and 6 bases from J, the junction contained 4 bases not matched to a gene. The CDR3 loop is CASSLGLAGTNEQFF. DNA for the CDR3: TGTGCCAGCAGCCTGGGACTAGCGGGGACCAATGAGCAGTTCTTC.

This clonotype was observed a few times. The chain combines TRBV6-1 with TRBJ2-1; 7 bases match TRBD2. Germline CDR1 reads MNHNS; CDR2 reads SASEGT. V trimming: 6 bases; J trimming: 5 bases; junction bases outside the gene matches: 4. The CDR3 spans 13 residues. The CDR3 DNA follows: TGTGCCAGCAGCTGGGGGACTAACAATGAGCAGTTCTTC. Translating gives CASSWGTNNEQFF.

This clonotype was recorded at least ten times. The rearrangement uses TRBV7-9 and TRBJ1-5, with D hard to call. Trimming removed 2 bases at V and 0 bases at J, with 11 bases between. Germline CDR1 SEHNR, CDR2 FQNEAQ (reference sequence). The CDR3 consists of 16 residues. The DNA of the CDR3 is TGTGCCAGCAGCTTATATGAGGGCCATAGCAATCAGCCCCAGCATTTT. This encodes CASSLYEGHSNQPQHF. Together with reference TRBV7-9 and TRBJ1-5, the CDR3 gives the full variable domain: DTGVSQNPRHKITKRGQNVTFRCDPISEHNRLYWYRQTLGQGPEFLTYFQNEAQLEKSRLLSDRFSAERPKGSFSTLEIQRTEQGDSAMYLCASSLYEGHSNQPQHFGDGTRLSIL.

This clonotype was counted many times. The genes are TRBV27 and TRBJ1-2, with 10 bases that match TRBD1. V shed 8 bases, J shed 7 bases, and the junction held 10 bases outside the gene matches. Germline V gene sequence: CDR1 MNHEY, CDR2 SMNVEV (reference sequence). This CDR3 is 14 amino acids long. CDR3 nucleotides: TGTGCCAGCGGGCCCGGGACAGGGGCAGGTGGCTACACCTTC. Translating gives CASGPGTGAGGYTF.

In its sample, this clonotype was seen many times. The rearrangement uses TRBV6-4 and TRBJ2-1, with 10 bases fitting TRBD1. The CDR3 contains 14 residues. After removal of 3 bases from V and 9 bases from J, the junction contained 5 bases not matched to a gene. From germline, CDR1 is MRHNA and CDR2 SNTAGT. The CDR3, as DNA: TGTGCCAGCAGTGAAGGACAGGGGGGGGGTGAGCAGTTCTTC. This sequence encodes CASSEGQGGGEQFF.

This clonotype was observed many times. The gene calls are TRBV20-1 and TRBJ2-7; 8 bases are shared with TRBD1. The CDR3 is 14 amino acids. The germline V gene encodes CDR1 DFQATT and CDR2 SNEGSKA (reference sequence). Losses at the gene ends were 4 bases for V and 3 bases for J; bases not matched to a gene: 8. CDR3 in amino acids: CSATWDRRGYEQYF. In DNA form, the CDR3 reads TGCAGTGCTACCTGGGACAGGCGAGGCTACGAGCAGTACTTC.

This clonotype was observed a handful of times. The V call is TRBV27, the J call TRBJ1-4; the D is unclear. This CDR3 is 12 amino acids long. The V and J ends lost 4 bases and 11 bases respectively, with 11 bases between them. Germline V CDR1 and CDR2: MNHEY, SMNVEV (reference sequence). The CDR3 protein is CASSSLYGKLFF. The DNA of the CDR3 is TGTGCCAGCAGTTCCTTATATGGCAAACTGTTTTTT.

The chain joins TRBV4-2 to TRBJ2-7, with TRBD2 matching over 11 bases. V lost 11 bases and J lost 1; bases outside the gene matches: 22. The V gene's germline CDR1 is LGHNA and CDR2 YNFKEQ. The CDR3 totals 19 residues. This CDR3 is CAGGPAHSGRGLGSYEQYF. CDR3 DNA: TGTGCCGGCGGCCCTGCACATAGCGGGAGGGGTCTTGGTTCCTACGAGCAGTACTTC.

This chain connects TRBV7-2 to TRBJ1-2; no clear D. The V and J ends lost 7 bases and 12 bases respectively, with 21 bases between them. Germline V CDR1 and CDR2: SGHTA, FQGNSA. This CDR3 contains 13 residues. Written as DNA, the CDR3 is TGTGCCAGCAACCCCGGAGGCCTCTACGGCCACACCTTC. It codes for CASNPGGLYGHTF.

The sample holds many counts of this clonotype. V gene TRBV20-1 combines with J gene TRBJ2-7, with 9 bases lining up with TRBD2. Germline loops: CDR1 DFQATT, CDR2 SNEGSKA (reference sequence). This CDR3 comprises 13 residues. The CDR3 bases are TGCGGAGGGACGCGGGGGGGCGACGACGAGCAGTACTTC. This gives the protein CGGTRGGDDEQYF.

For this clonotype: This may be a read error, as it is one base from a much larger clone. CDR3 sequence: CASSTGEGNEKLFF. The CDR3, as DNA: TGTGCCAGTAGTACAGGGGAAGGGAATGAAAAACTGTTTTTT. The rearrangement joins TRBV19 to TRBJ1-4; a possible D gene is TRBD1 (6 bases). Germline lookup yields CDR1 LNHDA and CDR2 SQIVND (reference sequence). V lost 4 bases and J lost 5, with 11 bases in between. The CDR3 has 14 residues.

This clonotype was observed at least ten times. The chain has TRBV2 and TRBJ2-1; weak D call: TRBD2 (7 bases). The CDR3 contains 14 residues. The germline V and J ends were trimmed by 6 bases and 10 bases, with 19 bases remaining between them. The germline gives CDR1 SNHLY, CDR2 FYNNEI. The CDR3 DNA follows: TGTGCCAGCAGATGGGGCGGGGGCTCAGGAGAGCAGTTCTTC. Encoded protein: CASRWGGGSGEQFF.

This clonotype was observed at least ten times. The V and J genes are TRBV4-2 and TRBJ2-5; 9 nucleotides match TRBD2. Germline V gives CDR1 LGHNA, CDR2 YNFKEQ. This CDR3 has 17 residues. Losses at the gene ends were 0 bases for V and 0 bases for J; bases not matched to a gene: 5. The CDR3 coding sequence is TGTGCCAGCAGCCAAGAGGGGGCTAGCGGGGACCAAGAGACCCAGTACTTC. Translated, it gives CASSQEGASGDQETQYF.

In its sample, this clonotype was seen a few times. V is TRBV4-2 and J is TRBJ2-2; no clear D gene. Germline CDR1 is LGHNA and CDR2 is YNFKEQ. Between the trimmed V and J ends, which lost 1 base and 5 bases, there was a span of 8 bases. The CDR3 contains 14 residues. DNA of the CDR3: TGTGCCAGCAGCCAAGTAGGGTCGACCGGGGAGCTGTTTTTT. Protein sequence: CASSQVGSTGELFF.

A remark on this clonotype: At one end the junction does not follow the germline gene, possibly because of a read error. The rearrangement links TRBV5-8 to TRBJ2-5, with TRBD1 identical over 10 bases. The CDR3 covers 14 residues. The V gene's germline CDR1 is SGHTS and CDR2 YDEGEE. CDR3 in DNA: TGTGCCGGCAGCGGCCGGGACAGGGGCGAGGCCCAGTACTTC. Translation: CAGSGRDRGEAQYF. Combining the CDR3 with reference TRBV5-8 and TRBJ2-5 gives the whole variable domain EAGVTQSPTHLIKTRGQQATLRCSPISGHTSVYWYQQALGLGLQFLLWYDEGEERNRGNFPPRFSGRQFPNYSSELNVNALELEDSALYLCAGSGRDRGEAQYFGPGTRLLVL.

This clonotype was detected ten times or more. The chain employs TRBV5-1 and TRBJ2-2; 8 bases are shared with TRBD2. The CDR3 consists of 16 residues. In germline, CDR1 is SGHRS, CDR2 YFSETQ. The V gene end was trimmed by 4 bases and the J gene end by 4 bases; junction bases not matched to a gene: 9. The CDR3 DNA follows: TGCGCCAGCAGCCCCACCGGGACTAGAATCACCGGGGAGCTGTTTTTT. Translating it yields CASSPTGTRITGELFF.

This clonotype was found many times. J is TRBJ2-5 and V is TRBV2, with D hard to call. Trimming shortened V by 8 bases and J by 1 base, and 14 bases separated the two germline ends. Germline assignment: CDR1 SNHLY and CDR2 FYNNEI. The CDR3 totals 14 residues. For the CDR3, the DNA is TGTGCCAGCTCGAGGAGCTCAACCCAAGAGACCCAGTACTTC. Residues: CASSRSSTQETQYF.

This clonotype was counted many times. The CDR3 region has the DNA TGTGCCAGCAGTTACGAGGGAAGGGATAATTCACCCCTCCACTTT. Translating it yields CASSYEGRDNSPLHF. The rearrangement joins TRBV6-6 to TRBJ1-6; D remains unclear. The V end lost 2 bases, the J end lost 5 bases, and 10 bases lay between the germline ends. CDR3 size: 15 residues. Germline V CDR1 and CDR2: MNHNY, SVGAGI (reference sequence).

Many counts were recorded for this clonotype. The V and J genes are TRBV2 and TRBJ1-2; 12 bases are a match to TRBD1. The CDR3 loop spans 15 amino acids. The V segment lost 4 bases and the J segment 12 bases; nucleotides outside the gene matches: 12. Germline CDR1 and CDR2: SNHLY and FYNNEI. CDR3 in amino acids: CASSGIRDRGQGDTF. CDR3 in DNA: TGTGCCAGCAGTGGGATCCGGGACAGGGGGCAGGGGGACACCTTC.

With respect to this clonotype: This may be a read error: a much more frequent sequence differs by one nucleotide. The DNA of the CDR3 is TGTGCCAGCAGCCCTTGCGGGACACAAGGGTATGGCTACACCTTC. Its protein is CASSPCGTQGYGYTF. The V call is TRBV5-4, the J call TRBJ1-2; possible D gene TRBD1, 6 bases. The CDR3 is 15 residues long. V was cut by 4 bases and J by 5 bases, with 18 bases left in between. CDR1 is SGHNT and CDR2 is YYREEE in the germline V gene (reference sequence).

This clonotype has a count of ten or more. The rearrangement joins TRBV7-9 to TRBJ1-2; no clear D gene. This CDR3 is 14 amino acids long. V was cut by 1 base and J by 5 bases, with 11 bases left in between. The germline V gene has CDR1 SEHNR and CDR2 FQNEAQ (reference sequence). As DNA, the CDR3 is TGTGCCAGCAGCTTAGTAGGTCATCAATATGGCTACACCTTC. Its protein is CASSLVGHQYGYTF. Based on the CDR3 plus reference TRBV7-9 and TRBJ1-2, the full variable domain is DTGVSQNPRHKITKRGQNVTFRCDPISEHNRLYWYRQTLGQGPEFLTYFQNEAQLEKSRLLSDRFSAERPKGSFSTLEIQRTEQGDSAMYLCASSLVGHQYGYTFGSGTRLTVV.

This clonotype has ten or more counts. The rearrangement joins TRBV5-1 to TRBJ2-2; D call uncertain. CDR1 SGHRS and CDR2 YFSETQ come from the germline V gene. The CDR3 is 13 amino acids. V shed 3 bases and J shed 3 bases, with 6 bases lying between them. The CDR3: CASSYADTGELFF. For the CDR3, the DNA is TGCGCCAGCAGCTACGCAGACACCGGGGAGCTGTTTTTT.

This clonotype was recorded many times. The rearrangement links TRBV20-1 to TRBJ2-1; TRBD2 agrees at 13 bases. This CDR3 has 16 amino acids. Germline V lookup: CDR1 DFQATT, CDR2 SNEGSKA (reference sequence). The V gene end was trimmed by 4 bases and the J gene end by 9 bases; junction bases not matched to a gene: 12. The CDR3 coding sequence is TGCAGTGCTACTTCCCCAGGACTAGCGGGAGACGCTGAGCAGTTCTTC. Translating gives CSATSPGLAGDAEQFF.